A single sample is the source of the 23 T cell receptor beta chains below, sequenced in a study of T cell repertoires in cytomegalovirus infection. TCRdb re-called the reads with MiXCR, one entry per CDR3 protein. The sample has some 99,000 distinct CDR3 sequences, under 30% seen once. These receptors have no identified antigens. The material was CD8+ T cells from cultured PBMCs, obtained from culture after CMV antigen stimulation. The receptors derive from a human donor in good health (CMV status not recorded). Some clones in this sample may be carry-over from other donors' samples.

The chain joins TRBV7-9 to TRBJ1-2; no clear D. From germline, CDR1 is SEHNR and CDR2 FQNEAQ (reference sequence). V was cut by 5 bases and J by 4 bases, with 14 bases left in between. The CDR3 spans 14 residues. The CDR3, as DNA: TGTGCCAGCAGCCCTCGGTCCGGAAGCTATGGCTACACCTTC. Amino acid sequence: CASSPRSGSYGYTF.

The sample holds a few counts of this clonotype. The chain has TRBV4-1 and TRBJ1-5; D is unresolved. V was cut by 4 bases and J by 1 base, with 17 bases left in between. Germline V gene lookup returns CDR1 MGHRA and CDR2 YSYEKL. There are 17 residues in the CDR3. The DNA for the CDR3 is TGCGCCAGCAGCCCGGGCGGGAGAGGGATGAGCAATCAGCCCCAGCATTTT. Amino acids: CASSPGGRGMSNQPQHF.

This sequence joins TRBV4-1 and TRBJ1-2; weak D call: TRBD1 (6 bases). V was cut by 0 bases and J by 7 bases, with 12 bases left in between. The CDR3 has 14 residues. Germline V gene lookup returns CDR1 MGHRA and CDR2 YSYEKL. The CDR3 coding sequence is TGCGCCAGCAGCCAAGATGGGGGGCGAGGTGGCTACACCTTC. Amino acid sequence: CASSQDGGRGGYTF.

V gene TRBV7-6 combines with J gene TRBJ1-3; the D gene is possibly TRBD1 (5 bases). Trimming removed 1 base from V and 3 bases from J, with 10 bases in between. This CDR3 is built from 15 residues. The germline gives CDR1 SGHVS, CDR2 FNYEAQ. CDR3 region: CASSLGGGSGNTIYF. CDR3 DNA: TGTGCCAGCAGCTTAGGTGGGGGTAGTGGAAACACCATATATTTT.

The rearrangement uses TRBV6-2 or TRBV6-3 and TRBJ2-5; 12 bases agree with TRBD1. Germline V gives CDR1 MNHEY, CDR2 SVGEGT. The CDR3 runs 16 residues. V dropped 2 bases and J dropped 4; count of bases not matched to a gene: 5. This CDR3 reads CASSYPPGQGAETQYF. CDR3 in DNA: TGTGCCAGCAGTTACCCGCCGGGACAGGGGGCAGAGACCCAGTACTTC.

The table lists this clonotype with many counts. V and J are TRBV20-1 and TRBJ2-5; D might be TRBD2 (7 bases). The length of the CDR3 is 13 residues. Trimming took off 5 bases at V and 8 bases at J, with 18 bases between the two ends. Germline V gene sequence: CDR1 DFQATT, CDR2 SNEGSKA (reference sequence). The DNA of the CDR3 is TGCAGTGCTTCGATGGGGGCGGGGGCAACCCAGTACTTC. It is translated as CSASMGAGATQYF.

This clonotype came up many times. The rearrangement uses TRBV12-3 or TRBV12-4 and TRBJ2-2; 9 bases are shared with TRBD2. The CDR3 covers 18 residues. Trimming at V came to 6 bases and at J to 4 bases, leaving 15 bases not matched to a gene. Here the CDR3 DNA reads TGTGCCAGCAGCCCTTTTCAGGCGGGGGGGCCCATCACCGGGGAGCTGTTTTTT. As protein: CASSPFQAGGPITGELFF.

The chain recombines TRBV28 with TRBJ1-1, with TRBD1 as a possible D gene (5 bases). The germline gives CDR1 MDHEN, CDR2 SYDVKM. The V gene lost 3 bases and the J gene lost 4 bases, with 18 bases spanning the gap. The CDR3 extends over 16 amino acids. The CDR3 loop reads CASSFTGFTGTTEAFF. Written as DNA, the CDR3 is TGTGCCAGCAGTTTTACGGGGTTTACAGGAACCACTGAAGCTTTCTTT.

The chain joins TRBV10-3 to TRBJ2-6, with a weak D call TRBD1 (5 bases). V lost 6 bases and J lost 0, with 18 bases in between. From germline, CDR1 is ENHRY and CDR2 SYGVKD. The CDR3 consists of 18 residues. The CDR3 DNA sequence: TGTGCCATCAGCGCAAATCGACAGTGGGCCTCTGGGGCCAACGTCCTGACTTTC. As protein: CAISANRQWASGANVLTF.

This chain links TRBV7-6 with TRBJ1-1; D gene ambiguous. Germline-derived CDR1 and CDR2 are SGHVS and FNYEAQ. V was shortened by 2 bases and J by 1 base, with 5 bases between the two germline ends. This CDR3 spans 13 amino acids. CDR3 DNA sequence: TGTGCCAGCAGCTTACTTCAGAACACTGAAGCTTTCTTT. Its protein product is CASSLLQNTEAFF. The entire variable domain, with the rest obtained from reference TRBV7-6 and TRBJ1-1, is as follows: GAGVSQSPRYKVTKRGQDVALRCDPISGHVSLYWYRQALGQGPEFLTYFNYEAQQDKSGLPNDRFSAERPEGSISTLTIQRTEQRDSAMYRCASSLLQNTEAFFGQGTRLTVV.

This clonotype showed up just a few times. The chain couples TRBV13 to TRBJ2-5; 10 bases line up with TRBD2. V lost 2 bases, J lost 5 bases, and 5 bases stayed unmatched. The CDR3 totals 15 residues. The germline V gene encodes CDR1 PRHDT and CDR2 FYEKMQ (reference sequence). Here the CDR3 DNA reads TGTGCCAGCAGCTTAACCAGCGGGGGGGAGGAGACCCAGTACTTC. It specifies CASSLTSGGEETQYF. Full variable domain (missing parts from reference TRBV13 and TRBJ2-5): AAGVIQSPRHLIKEKRETATLKCYPIPRHDTVYWYQQGPGQDPQFLISFYEKMQSDKGSIPDRFSAQQFSDYHSELNMSSLELGDSALYFCASSLTSGGEETQYFGPGTRLLVL.

The chain has TRBV30 and TRBJ1-2; 11 bases align to TRBD1. The CDR3 has 18 amino acids. Germline V lookup: CDR1 GTSNPN, CDR2 SVGIG (reference sequence). V shed 0 bases and J 4 bases; nucleotides not matched to a gene: 13. The CDR3 protein is CAWSVHGGTGGGTYGYTF. In DNA, the CDR3 is TGTGCCTGGAGTGTACACGGAGGGACAGGGGGGGGGACCTATGGCTACACCTTC.

The chain recombines TRBV27 with TRBJ2-1; either TRBD1 or TRBD2 may supply D (5 bases each). Deletions cut 5 bases from V and 8 bases from J, with 13 bases between. CDR1 MNHEY and CDR2 SMNVEV come from the germline V gene (reference sequence). The CDR3 has 13 amino acids. In nucleotides, the CDR3 is TGTGCCAGCAGTCCCGAACAGGAGGATGAGCAGTTCTTC. It is translated as CASSPEQEDEQFF.

Notes on this clonotype: A much bigger clone sits one base away, suggesting this may be a read error. The genes are TRBV7-2 and TRBJ2-7, with 9 positions matching TRBD2. Looked up from germline, CDR1 is SGHTA and CDR2 is FQGNSA. The CDR3 extends over 14 amino acids. This CDR3 is CASSLGSGGSEQCF. CDR3 DNA: TGTGCCAGCAGCTTGGGTAGCGGGGGAAGCGAGCAGTGCTTC.

This chain connects TRBV6-1 to TRBJ2-7; TRBD1 is a possible D gene (5 bases). Germline V gives CDR1 MNHNS, CDR2 SASEGT. The CDR3 has 14 residues. V lost 2 bases, J lost 4 bases, and 12 bases lay in between. CDR3 sequence reads: CASSESPGSYEQYF. For the CDR3, the DNA is TGTGCCAGCAGTGAAAGTCCAGGGTCGTACGAGCAGTACTTC.

There are many counts of this clonotype. In nucleotides, the CDR3 is TGTGCCAGCAGGGCCAGGGCACAGGGAAACACCGGGGAGCTGTTTTTT. Its translation: CASRARAQGNTGELFF. This chain joins TRBV12-3 or TRBV12-4 and TRBJ2-2; D is perhaps TRBD1 (6 bases). The CDR3 runs 16 residues. Trimming took 6 bases from V and 2 from J, leaving 16 bases between them.

The rearrangement links TRBV10-3 to TRBJ1-6, with TRBD1 identical over 8 bases. Germline V gene sequence: CDR1 ENHRY, CDR2 SYGVKD. CDR3 length: 18 amino acids. Unmatched junction bases numbered 12, after V lost 5 bases and J lost 3 bases. CDR3 residues: CAISPGQAHSIYNSPLHF. CDR3 DNA: TGTGCCATCAGTCCGGGACAGGCTCATTCAATCTATAATTCACCCCTCCACTTT.

This clonotype was detected only a few times. CDR3 sequence reads: CASSGGQLYEQYF. The CDR3 DNA sequence: TGTGCCAGCAGCGGGGGACAGCTCTACGAGCAGTACTTC. This chain links TRBV6-1 with TRBJ2-7; maybe TRBD1 (7 bases). Between the trimmed V and J ends, which lost 6 bases and 3 bases, there was a span of 12 bases. Germline assignment: CDR1 MNHNS and CDR2 SASEGT. The CDR3 extends over 13 amino acids.

This clonotype has at least ten counts. The V call is TRBV7-6, the J call TRBJ2-7, with D possibly TRBD2 on 5 matching bases. This CDR3 contains 14 residues. Germline V gene sequence: CDR1 SGHVS, CDR2 FNYEAQ. Trimming removed 5 bases from V and 3 bases from J, with 14 bases in between. In DNA form, the CDR3 reads TGTGCCAGCAGCCCTTCTCTCACTAGCTACGAGCAGTACTTC. It yields the protein CASSPSLTSYEQYF.

The chain is built from TRBV9 and TRBJ2-7, with 8 bases identical to TRBD1. CDR1 SGDLS and CDR2 YYNGEE come from the germline V gene. J was trimmed by 6 bases and V by 3 bases; bases with no gene match: 5. The CDR3 contains 13 residues. The CDR3 nucleotides read TGTGCCAGCAGCGCCGTTACAGGGGGCGAGCAGTACTTC. Translating it yields CASSAVTGGEQYF.

The chain couples TRBV27 to TRBJ2-1, with unresolved D. Between the trimmed V and J ends, which lost 5 bases and 3 bases, there was a span of 17 bases. Germline CDR1 MNHEY, CDR2 SMNVEV (reference sequence). This CDR3 is built from 16 residues. The CDR3 DNA is TGTGCCAGCAGTCCCCAGACTGCTCGGTTCTACAATGAGCAGTTCTTC. It is translated as CASSPQTARFYNEQFF.

The J gene is TRBJ2-4, the V gene TRBV19; TRBD1 is a possible D gene (5 bases). The germline CDR1 and CDR2 sequences are LNHDA and SQIVND (reference sequence). V was shortened by 0 bases and J by 10 bases, with 16 bases between the two germline ends. The CDR3 loop spans 15 amino acids. The CDR3 DNA sequence: TGTGCCAGTAGTATAGATCACCCAGGGATGGTAATTCAGTACTTC. It is translated as CASSIDHPGMVIQYF.

Turning to this clonotype: Just one base apart from a much larger clone, this may be a read error. This sequence joins TRBV5-4 and TRBJ2-2; the D is unclear. Trimming shortened V by 4 bases and J by 0 bases, and 1 base separated the two germline ends. The CDR3 runs to 12 residues. CDR1 and CDR2 (germline): SGHNT, YYREEE (reference sequence). CDR3 nucleotide sequence: TGTGCCAGCAGCACGAACACCGGGGAGCTGTTTTTT. Protein product: CASSTNTGELFF.